Here is one TCR beta chain with its context. Its cognate antigen is unknown. TCRdb's copy holds only in-frame clones and misses some; the assay was immunoSEQ multiplex PCR. The sample carries hundreds of thousands of clones, 90% to 97% recorded once. The data were obtained in a study of shared clonotypes between healthy human individuals. At the level of the study: The plates for each donor numbered three CD4 naive, three CD4 memory, two CD8 naive and one CD8 memory.

Study results and caveats: An anticipated effect of sequencing depth on clonotype sharing among donors was recognized.

Terminally differentiated effector memory CD45RA+ cells were excluded from the naive CD8 cells, which were CD45RO-negative and positively selected for CCR7. From germline, CDR1 is LNHDA and CDR2 SQIVND (reference sequence). CDR3 length: 12 residues. Trimming took 8 bases from V and 4 from J, leaving 11 bases between them. This rearrangement joins TRBV19 to TRBJ1-2; D may be TRBD1 (6 bases). The TCR comes from a woman in her twenties or thirties in good health. Sequencing was done on a sample of naive CD8+ T cells sorted from blood. CDR3 coding DNA: TGTGCCAGTCGACAGGTGTTCTATGGCTACACCTTC. It yields the protein CASRQVFYGYTF.